The 9 T cell receptor beta chains below come from one sample, sequenced in a study of blood T cell repertoires in COVID-19. Here immunoSEQ multiplex PCR was the method, and the copy in TCRdb shows in-frame clones only, minus some. The sample records 95,000 to 150,000 clones, about 74% being singletons. The sample was peripheral blood. These receptors came from a man in his 60s with acute or convalescent COVID-19.

The CDR3 protein is CASSEAVPTGGYTF. The CDR3 nucleotides are TGTGCCAGCAGTGAAGCCGTCCCCACGGGTGGCTACACCTTC. The V and J genes are TRBV6-1 and TRBJ1-2; D uncertain. Deletions cut 0 bases from V and 7 bases from J, with 12 bases between. The CDR3 has 14 residues. Germline assignment: CDR1 MNHNS and CDR2 SASEGT.

This chain joins TRBV9 and TRBJ1-2; possibly TRBD1 for D (6 bases). CDR3 length: 15 residues. Between the trimmed V and J ends, which lost 2 bases and 0 bases, there was a span of 11 bases. Germline CDR1 is SGDLS and CDR2 is YYNGEE. CDR3: CASSVVGGPNYGYTF. CDR3 nucleotide sequence: TGTGCCAGCAGCGTCGTAGGGGGACCTAACTATGGCTACACCTTC.

The rearrangement links TRBV27 to TRBJ1-1; D uncertain. The CDR3 sequence is 13 residues long. Trimming pared 4 bases from V and 2 bases from J, leaving 8 bases between. CDR1 is MNHEY, CDR2 SMNVEV, per germline (reference sequence). The DNA for the CDR3 is TGTGCCAGCAGTTCCGTAGCAAACACTGAAGCTTTCTTT. Translated, it gives CASSSVANTEAFF.

This clone was counted only a few times. CDR3 bases: TGTGCCAGCAGTTCCGGGACTAGCGGGAGACACGGGGAGCTGTTTTTT. Amino acids: CASSSGTSGRHGELFF. The chain couples TRBV27 to TRBJ2-2, with TRBD2 matching 14 bases. The length of the CDR3 is 16 residues. V shed 4 bases, J shed 7 bases, and the junction held 5 bases outside the gene matches. Germline lookup yields CDR1 MNHEY and CDR2 SMNVEV (reference sequence).

This chain uses TRBV7-6 with TRBJ2-7; TRBD2 is a possible D gene (6 bases). The CDR3 runs 15 residues. CDR1 is SGHVS and CDR2 is FNYEAQ in the germline V gene. Trimming shortened V by 1 base and J by 0 bases, and 10 bases separated the two germline ends. CDR3 loop: CASSLEVGSSYEQYF. CDR3 nucleotides: TGTGCCAGCAGCTTAGAAGTCGGGAGCTCCTACGAGCAGTACTTC.

This chain links TRBV24-1 with TRBJ1-5; weak D call: TRBD1 (6 bases). This CDR3 is built from 17 residues. V lost 3 bases, J lost 4 bases, and 18 bases lay in between. The germline gives CDR1 KGHDR, CDR2 SFDVKD. In nucleotides, the CDR3 is TGTGCCACCAGTGATACTACCGGAACAGGGCTGAATCAGCCCCAGCATTTT. This translates into CATSDTTGTGLNQPQHF.

This rearrangement joins TRBV24-1 to TRBJ1-2, with 10 positions matching TRBD1. CDR3 length: 14 residues. V was clipped by 3 bases and J by 10 bases; unmatched bases: 7. In germline, CDR1 is KGHDR, CDR2 SFDVKD. CDR3 sequence: CATSDPGTGAVYTF. The CDR3 bases are TGTGCCACCAGTGATCCAGGGACAGGGGCTGTCTACACCTTC.

V and J are TRBV19 and TRBJ1-2, with D maybe TRBD1 (5 bases). The germline V gene has CDR1 LNHDA and CDR2 SQIVND (reference sequence). Trimming shortened V by 1 base and J by 2 bases, and 11 bases separated the two germline ends. The CDR3 has 15 residues. CDR3 in amino acids: CASSIGRGQNYGYTF. The CDR3 DNA is TGTGCCAGTAGTATAGGACGAGGACAAAACTATGGCTACACCTTC.

The V gene is TRBV19, the J gene TRBJ1-5, with TRBD1 matching 10 bases. CDR3 size: 17 residues. Germline lookup yields CDR1 LNHDA and CDR2 SQIVND (reference sequence). J lost 4 bases, V lost 5 bases, and 11 bases had no gene match. The CDR3 DNA reads as TGTGCCAGTAGTTCCTCCCGGGACAGGGGATTTAATCAGCCCCAGCATTTT. Encoded protein: CASSSSRDRGFNQPQHF.